This T cell receptor beta chain was found in a study of PD-1 blockade in classical Hodgkin lymphoma. Study background: On a schedule of every 2 weeks, patients received nivolumab 3 mg/kg intravenously. Broader study findings: Significantly greater TCR diversity emerged by C4D1 in CD4+ cells but not CD8+ cells. Causes of the repertoire differences remain undefined, possibly disease activity or prior therapy.

Time point here: cycle 4 day 1 (C4D1), after less than seven weeks of nivolumab. In every patient, relapse followed autologous stem cell transplantation, while exposure to brentuximab vedotin differed. About this clone: What it binds is unknown.

TCRdb keeps only in-frame clones here, not all; method: immunoSEQ multiplex PCR. The sample shows around 57,000 clones, more than 75% of them seen only once. This sample comprised peripheral blood mononuclear cells (PBMCs), obtained before the fourth cycle of nivolumab. This sequence originates from a human donor with classical Hodgkin lymphoma.

Here the CDR3 reads CASSRSGYGELFF. The CDR3 coding sequence is TGTGCCAGCAGCCGCTCTGGATACGGGGAGCTGTTTTTT. This rearrangement joins TRBV7-2 to TRBJ2-2; no reliable D call. The germline V and J ends were trimmed by 5 bases and 7 bases, with 11 bases remaining between them. The CDR3 extends over 13 amino acids. CDR1 is SGHTA, CDR2 FQGNSA, per germline.